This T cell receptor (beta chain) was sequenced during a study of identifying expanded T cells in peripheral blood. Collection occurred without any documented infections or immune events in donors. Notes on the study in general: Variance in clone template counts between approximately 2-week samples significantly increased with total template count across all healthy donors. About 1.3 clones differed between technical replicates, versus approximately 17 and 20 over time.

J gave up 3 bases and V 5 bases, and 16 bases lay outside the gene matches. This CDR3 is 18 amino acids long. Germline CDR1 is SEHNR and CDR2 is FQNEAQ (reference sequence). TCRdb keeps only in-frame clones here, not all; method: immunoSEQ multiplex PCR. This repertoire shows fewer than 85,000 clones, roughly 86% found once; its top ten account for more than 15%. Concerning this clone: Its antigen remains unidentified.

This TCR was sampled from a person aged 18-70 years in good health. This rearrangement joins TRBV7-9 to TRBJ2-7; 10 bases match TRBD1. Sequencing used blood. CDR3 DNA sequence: TGTGCCAGCAGCCCTCTAACCCTTGGACAGGGGGAACGCTACGAGCAGTACTTC. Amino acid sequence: CASSPLTLGQGERYEQYF.